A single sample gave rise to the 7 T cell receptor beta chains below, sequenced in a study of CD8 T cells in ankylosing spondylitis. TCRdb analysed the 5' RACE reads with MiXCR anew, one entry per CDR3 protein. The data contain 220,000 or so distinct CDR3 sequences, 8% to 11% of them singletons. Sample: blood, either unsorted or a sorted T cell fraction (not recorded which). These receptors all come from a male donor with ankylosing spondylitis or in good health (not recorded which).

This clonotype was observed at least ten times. CDR3 region: CATSGQGATEAFF. CDR3 nucleotides: TGTGCCACCAGTGGGCAGGGGGCCACTGAAGCTTTCTTT. The rearrangement joins TRBV24-1 to TRBJ1-1; 8 positions agree with TRBD1. The CDR3 consists of 13 residues. V lost 5 bases and J lost 4; bases outside the gene matches: 2. In germline, CDR1 is KGHDR, CDR2 SFDVKD.

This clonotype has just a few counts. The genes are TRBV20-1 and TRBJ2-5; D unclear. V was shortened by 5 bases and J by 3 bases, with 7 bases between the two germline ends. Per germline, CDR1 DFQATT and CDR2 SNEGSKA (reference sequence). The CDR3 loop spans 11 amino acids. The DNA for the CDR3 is TGCAGTGCTCCCCCCAAAGAGACCCAGTACTTC. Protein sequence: CSAPPKETQYF.

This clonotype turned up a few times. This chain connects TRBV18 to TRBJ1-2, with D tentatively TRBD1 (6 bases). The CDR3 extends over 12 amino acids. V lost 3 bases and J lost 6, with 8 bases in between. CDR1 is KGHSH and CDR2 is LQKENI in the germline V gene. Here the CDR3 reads CASSPTGNGYTF. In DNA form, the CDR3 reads TGTGCCAGCTCACCCACAGGGAATGGCTACACCTTC.

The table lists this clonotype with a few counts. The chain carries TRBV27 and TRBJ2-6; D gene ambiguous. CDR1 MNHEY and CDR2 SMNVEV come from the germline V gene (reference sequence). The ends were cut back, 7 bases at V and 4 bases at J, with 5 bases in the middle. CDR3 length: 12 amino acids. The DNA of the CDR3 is TGTGCCAGCATAGCAGGGGCCAACGTCCTGACTTTC. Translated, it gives CASIAGANVLTF.

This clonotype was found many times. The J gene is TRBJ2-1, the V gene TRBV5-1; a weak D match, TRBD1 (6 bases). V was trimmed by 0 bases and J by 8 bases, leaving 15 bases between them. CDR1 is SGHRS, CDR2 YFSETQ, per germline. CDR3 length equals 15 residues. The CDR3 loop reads CASSLAQGSIDEQFF. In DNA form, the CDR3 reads TGCGCCAGCAGCTTGGCCCAGGGGAGTATCGATGAGCAGTTCTTC. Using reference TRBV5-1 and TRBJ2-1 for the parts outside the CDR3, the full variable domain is KAGVTQTPRYLIKTRGQQVTLSCSPISGHRSVSWYQQTPGQGLQFLFEYFSETQRNKGNFPGRFSGRQFSNSRSEMNVSTLELGDSALYLCASSLAQGSIDEQFFGPGTRLTVL.

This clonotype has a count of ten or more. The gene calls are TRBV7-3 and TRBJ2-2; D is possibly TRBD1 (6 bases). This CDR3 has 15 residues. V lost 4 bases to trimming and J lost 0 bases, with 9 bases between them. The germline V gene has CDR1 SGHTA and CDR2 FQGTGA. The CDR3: CASSWGTPNTGELFF. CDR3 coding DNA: TGTGCCAGCAGCTGGGGGACACCGAACACCGGGGAGCTGTTTTTT.

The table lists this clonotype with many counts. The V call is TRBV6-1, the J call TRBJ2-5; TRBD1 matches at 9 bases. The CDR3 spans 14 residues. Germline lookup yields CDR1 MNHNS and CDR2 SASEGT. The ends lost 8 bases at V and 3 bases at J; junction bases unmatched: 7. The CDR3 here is CASAARQGEETQYF. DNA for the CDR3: TGTGCCAGCGCTGCCCGACAGGGGGAAGAGACCCAGTACTTC.